This TCR beta chain came from a study of cytomegalovirus exposure and HLA in healthy donors. Study-wide findings and caveats: In a later analysis, TCR beta V- and J-gene trimming showed a link to a missense DCLRE1C variant. In a later analysis, compared with equally common non-associated chains, HLA-associated beta chains were more expanded.

The CDR3 has 13 residues. CDR1 is SNHLY, CDR2 FYNNEI, per germline. The junction had 3 bases not matched to a gene; V was cut back by 5 bases and J by 4 bases. PCR was performed using 60 Vbeta and 13 Jbeta primers. The table came from immunoSEQ multiplex PCR; TCRdb's copy has only in-frame clones and leaves some out. The table gives 70,000 or so clones; the top ten clones make up 2.4% of it. Concerning this clone: Antigen specificity is unknown.

The clonotype comes from a female donor in good health and CMV-seropositive. What was sequenced was PBMCs. The chain couples TRBV2 to TRBJ1-2, with 8 bases that match TRBD1. The CDR3 coding sequence is TGTGCCAGCAGTCCTGGACAGGGCTATGGCTACACCTTC. As protein: CASSPGQGYGYTF. Full variable domain (outside the CDR3, taken from reference TRBV2 and TRBJ1-2): EPEVTQTPSHQVTQMGQEVILRCVPISNHLYFYWYRQILGQKVEFLVSFYNNEISEKSEIFDDQFSVERPDGSNFTLKIRSTKLEDSAMYFCASSPGQGYGYTFGSGTRLTVV.